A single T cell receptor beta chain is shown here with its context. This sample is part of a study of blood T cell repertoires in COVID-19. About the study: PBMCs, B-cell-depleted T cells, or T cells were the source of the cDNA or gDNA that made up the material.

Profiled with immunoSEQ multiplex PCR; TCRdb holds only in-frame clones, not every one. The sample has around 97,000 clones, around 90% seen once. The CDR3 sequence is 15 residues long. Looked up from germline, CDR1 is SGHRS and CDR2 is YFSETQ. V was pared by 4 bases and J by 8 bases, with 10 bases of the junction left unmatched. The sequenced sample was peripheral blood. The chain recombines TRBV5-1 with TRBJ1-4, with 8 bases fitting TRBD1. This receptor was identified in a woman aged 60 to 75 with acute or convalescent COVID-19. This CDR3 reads CASSPSGGAGEKLFF. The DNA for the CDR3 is TGCGCCAGCAGCCCGTCAGGGGGCGCCGGCGAAAAACTGTTTTTT.